These 26 T cell receptor beta chains were all obtained from the same sample, sequenced in a study of T-cell reconstitution after alpha-beta-depleted transplantation in children. During its preparation, the TCRbeta library received unique molecular identifiers. TCRdb independently ran MiXCR on the PCR reads; one entry per CDR3 protein. This repertoire shows some 50,000 distinct CDR3 sequences, 7.5% to 10% found once; its top ten account for 25% to 30%. The sample in question was PBMCs, mostly from graft donor cells, obtained 60 days after TCRalphabeta/CD19-depleted stem cell transplant. The receptors originated from a male patient under 10 years old who had a stem cell transplant for chronic granulomatous disease, so the T cells may come from the graft donor.

This clonotype was seen many times. This chain uses TRBV7-8 with TRBJ1-4; 7 bases are shared with TRBD1. With 2 bases clipped from V and 4 bases from J, the junction kept 4 bases outside the gene matches. The CDR3 extends over 15 amino acids. Germline loops: CDR1 SGHVS, CDR2 FQNEAQ. The CDR3 sequence: CASSLTTGFNEKLFF. CDR3 nucleotides: TGTGCCAGCAGCTTAACGACAGGGTTTAATGAAAAACTGTTTTTT.

This clonotype has at least ten counts. CDR3 nucleotides: TGTGCCAGCAGCTTAGTCTGGCGCCATGAGCAGTTCTTC. Amino acids: CASSLVWRHEQFF. This sequence joins TRBV11-3 and TRBJ2-1; D is unresolved. This CDR3 has 13 amino acids. Germline V lookup: CDR1 SGHNT, CDR2 YENEEA. With 1 base removed from V and 8 bases from J, the gap between germline ends came to 9 bases. Full variable domain (outside the CDR3, taken from reference TRBV11-3 and TRBJ2-1): EAGVVQSPRYKIIEKKQPVAFWCNPISGHNTLYWYLQNLGQGPELLIRYENEEAVDDSQLPKDRFSAERLKGVDSTLKIQPAELGDSAVYLCASSLVWRHEQFFGPGTRLTVL.

About this clonotype: This may be a read error: a much more frequent sequence differs by one nucleotide. The chain uses TRBV10-3 and TRBJ2-7; 8 nucleotides agree with TRBD1. Per the germline V gene, CDR1 is ENHRY and CDR2 is SYGVKD. V gave up 2 bases and J gave up 2 bases; unmatched junction bases: 8. The CDR3 runs to 16 residues. CDR3 loop: CAISEEAVRGPYEQYF. DNA for the CDR3: TGTGCCATCAGTGAGGAGGCGGTCAGGGGGCCCTACGAGCAGTACTTC.

The chain uses TRBV18 and TRBJ1-2, with a weak D call TRBD1 (5 bases). V lost 6 bases and J lost 2, with 10 bases in between. Germline values: CDR1 KGHSH, CDR2 LQKENI. The CDR3 has 13 amino acids. The CDR3 DNA sequence: TGTGCCAGCTCGACGGACAAGAACTATGGCTACACCTTC. Its protein product is CASSTDKNYGYTF. Full variable domain (remainder filled in from reference TRBV18 and TRBJ1-2): NAGVMQNPRHLVRRRGQEARLRCSPMKGHSHVYWYRQLPEEGLKFMVYLQKENIIDESGMPKERFSAEFPKEGPSILRIQQVVRGDSAAYFCASSTDKNYGYTFGSGTRLTVV.

This clonotype turned up a few times. J is TRBJ2-7 and V is TRBV4-3, with 14 bases lining up with TRBD2. The CDR3 totals 19 residues. V trimming: 4 bases; J trimming: 5 bases; junction bases outside the gene matches: 16. The germline CDR1 and CDR2 sequences are LGHNA and YSLEER. Written as DNA, the CDR3 is TGCGCCAGCAGCCGCGAGGGGATGACTAGCGGGAGGGCCCTCCACGAGCAGTACTTC. Residues: CASSREGMTSGRALHEQYF.

This rearrangement joins TRBV12-5 to TRBJ2-1, with D maybe TRBD2 (6 bases). The CDR3 totals 16 residues. The V gene's germline CDR1 is LGHNT and CDR2 FRNRAP. Trimming removed 1 base at V and 2 bases at J, with 12 bases between. CDR3 in amino acids: CASGLAAGGPYNEQFF. CDR3 nucleotide sequence: TGTGCTAGTGGTTTGGCCGCCGGGGGTCCCTACAATGAGCAGTTCTTC.

This clonotype was seen a few times. The DNA of the CDR3 is TGTGCCATCAGGCAACAGGGTAAAGAGACCCAGTACTTC. Translating gives CAIRQQGKETQYF. V gene TRBV10-3 combines with J gene TRBJ2-5; a weak D match, TRBD1 (6 bases). This CDR3 region has 13 residues. Germline CDR1 reads ENHRY; CDR2 reads SYGVKD. The V and J ends lost 6 bases and 3 bases respectively, with 11 bases between them.

This clonotype was counted a few times. This sequence joins TRBV9 and TRBJ2-1; 9 bases align to TRBD2. The ends lost 0 bases at V and 7 bases at J; junction bases unmatched: 8. The CDR3 has 16 amino acids. Per germline, CDR1 SGDLS and CDR2 YYNGEE. This CDR3 is CASSVEPLAGSNEQFF. The CDR3 bases are TGTGCCAGCAGCGTAGAACCCCTAGCGGGATCTAATGAGCAGTTCTTC.

As concerns this clonotype: A much larger clone lies a single base off, so this may be a read error. V usage is TRBV18 and J usage is TRBJ1-1; TRBD1 might be the D (5 bases). The CDR3 totals 12 residues. Germline loops: CDR1 KGHSH, CDR2 LQKENI. The V gene lost 6 bases and the J gene lost 3 bases, with 8 bases spanning the gap. CDR3 amino acids: CASSRGDTEAFF. The CDR3 nucleotides read TGTGCCAGCTCTCGGGGGGACACTGAAGCTTTCTTT.

This clonotype was picked up many times. The J gene is TRBJ2-3, the V gene TRBV6-4; 7 bases match TRBD2. Trimming at V came to 2 bases and at J to 1 base, leaving 3 bases not matched to a gene. The germline V gene encodes CDR1 MRHNA and CDR2 SNTAGT. The CDR3 totals 15 residues. The CDR3 loop reads CASSDTAGGTDTQYF. DNA of the CDR3: TGTGCCAGCAGTGACACCGCGGGAGGCACAGATACGCAGTATTTT.

This clonotype was seen repeatedly, ten times or more. The chain combines TRBV6-2 or TRBV6-3 with TRBJ1-4, with a weak D call TRBD1 (5 bases). The CDR3 is 15 amino acids. The germline V and J ends were trimmed by 1 base and 1 base, with 7 bases remaining between them. Per germline, CDR1 MNHEY and CDR2 SVGEGT. The CDR3 bases are TGTGCCAGCAGTTACTGGGGGAGAACTAATGAAAAACTGTTTTTT. It is translated as CASSYWGRTNEKLFF.

This clonotype was counted only a few times. Here the CDR3 reads CSARLAGGANEQFF. CDR3 coding DNA: TGCAGTGCTAGACTAGCGGGAGGAGCTAATGAGCAGTTCTTC. The chain has TRBV20-1 and TRBJ2-1, with 11 bases identical to TRBD2. This CDR3 is built from 14 residues. V was clipped by 2 bases and J by 7 bases; unmatched bases: 4. CDR1 and CDR2 (germline): DFQATT, SNEGSKA (reference sequence).

The chain recombines TRBV6-2 or TRBV6-3 with TRBJ1-2; tentative D call: TRBD1 (6 bases). Trimming pared 2 bases from V and 2 bases from J, leaving 9 bases between. The CDR3 runs 14 residues. From germline, CDR1 is MNHEY and CDR2 SVGEGT. CDR3 nucleotide sequence: TGTGCCAGCAGTTACAATACAGGGAACTATGGCTACACCTTC. This translates into CASSYNTGNYGYTF.

In its sample, this clonotype was seen many times. The chain uses TRBV5-1 and TRBJ2-4; TRBD1 agrees at 9 bases. Unmatched junction bases numbered 4, after V lost 2 bases and J lost 7 bases. This CDR3 has 14 amino acids. The germline gives CDR1 SGHRS, CDR2 YFSETQ. This CDR3 reads CASSLGDRANIQYF. The CDR3 bases are TGCGCCAGCAGCTTAGGGGACAGGGCGAACATTCAGTACTTC.

This clonotype was detected a few times. The CDR3 here is CASNSGTGLTGELFF. The CDR3 coding sequence is TGTGCCAGCAATAGCGGGACGGGTTTAACTGGGGAGCTGTTTTTT. The V and J genes are TRBV6-1 and TRBJ2-2; 8 nucleotides align to TRBD2. The CDR3 consists of 15 residues. CDR1 is MNHNS, CDR2 SASEGT, per germline. V shed 7 bases, J shed 8 bases, and the junction held 12 bases outside the gene matches.

This chain uses TRBV7-2 with TRBJ2-1, with TRBD2 identical over 7 bases. The CDR3 spans 16 residues. V was pared by 1 base and J by 5 bases, with 8 bases of the junction left unmatched. The V gene's germline CDR1 is SGHTA and CDR2 FQGNSA. CDR3 DNA: TGTGCCAGCAGCTTAGTTCGGGCAAGCGGGAACAATGAGCAGTTCTTC. Translating it yields CASSLVRASGNNEQFF.

This rearrangement joins TRBV27 to TRBJ2-4; 10 nucleotides agree with TRBD1. Trimming removed 5 bases from V and 6 bases from J; junction bases left unmatched: 7. The CDR3 is 15 amino acids. Germline CDR1 reads MNHEY; CDR2 reads SMNVEV (reference sequence). The CDR3 loop is CASSPGQGWGNIQYF. The CDR3 DNA follows: TGTGCCAGCAGTCCGGGACAGGGGTGGGGAAACATTCAGTACTTC.

This clonotype was found many times. V gene TRBV5-1 combines with J gene TRBJ1-1; TRBD1 agrees at 9 bases. With 4 bases clipped from V and 2 bases from J, the junction kept 9 bases outside the gene matches. This CDR3 has 16 residues. Per germline, CDR1 SGHRS and CDR2 YFSETQ. The CDR3 DNA is TGCGCCAGCAGCCCACGGACAGGGGAAATAAACACTGAAGCTTTCTTT. This gives the protein CASSPRTGEINTEAFF.

This clonotype was counted between two and nine times. In nucleotides, the CDR3 is TGTGCCTGGATCAGGGCCGGGGCCAACGTCCTGACTTTC. Its protein product is CAWIRAGANVLTF. The J gene is TRBJ2-6, the V gene TRBV30, with a weak D call TRBD1 (5 bases). CDR3 length: 13 residues. Trimming removed 4 bases at V and 4 bases at J, with 8 bases between. Germline V gene lookup returns CDR1 GTSNPN and CDR2 SVGIG (reference sequence).

This clonotype was counted many times. The chain has TRBV5-1 and TRBJ2-7, with 7 nucleotides matching TRBD1. The CDR3 has 14 amino acids. CDR1 and CDR2 (germline): SGHRS, YFSETQ. V lost 5 bases and J lost 0; bases outside the gene matches: 5. This CDR3 reads CASSPQGVSYEQYF. The CDR3 DNA reads TGCGCCAGCAGTCCCCAGGGGGTCTCCTACGAGCAGTACTTC.

This clonotype was seen many times. The chain joins TRBV5-5 to TRBJ1-4, with D perhaps matching TRBD1 (6 bases). CDR3 length: 13 amino acids. The V and J ends lost 6 bases and 8 bases respectively, with 14 bases between them. Germline values: CDR1 SGHKS, CDR2 YYEKEE (reference sequence). Written as DNA, the CDR3 is TGTGCCAGCAACCTACAGGGTCGGGAAAAACTGTTTTTT. Translated: CASNLQGREKLFF.

The rearrangement joins TRBV9 to TRBJ1-3, with TRBD1 matching 10 bases. This CDR3 region has 18 residues. V lost 5 bases to trimming and J lost 2 bases; unmatched junction nucleotides: 13. Germline CDR1 is SGDLS and CDR2 is YYNGEE. In DNA, the CDR3 is TGTGCCAGCAGTGACGGGACAGGGGCCCTCGGGGCTGGAAACACCATATATTTT. It specifies CASSDGTGALGAGNTIYF. The variable domain in full, completed from reference TRBV9 and TRBJ1-3, reads DSGVTQTPKHLITATGQRVTLRCSPRSGDLSVYWYQQSLDQGLQFLIQYYNGEERAKGNILERFSAQQFPDLHSELNLSSLELGDSALYFCASSDGTGALGAGNTIYFGEGSWLTVV.

The gene calls are TRBV5-4 and TRBJ1-1; no firm D call. The CDR3 spans 12 residues. V was clipped by 3 bases and J by 2 bases, with 5 bases between them. Germline V gene sequence: CDR1 SGHNT, CDR2 YYREEE (reference sequence). CDR3 in amino acids: CASSSENTEAFF. The CDR3 nucleotides read TGTGCCAGCAGCTCAGAAAACACTGAAGCTTTCTTT.

This clonotype came up many times. The rearrangement uses TRBV7-9 and TRBJ2-7; D uncertain. The CDR3 extends over 11 amino acids. Germline values: CDR1 SEHNR, CDR2 FQNEAQ (reference sequence). Trimming took 10 bases from V and 1 from J, leaving 8 bases between them. CDR3 in amino acids: CAIDRSYEQYF. The CDR3, as DNA: TGTGCCATCGATCGGTCCTACGAGCAGTACTTC.

This clonotype was observed at least ten times. This chain joins TRBV15 and TRBJ2-3; the D gene is possibly TRBD2 (6 bases). CDR3 length equals 17 residues. Germline V gene lookup returns CDR1 LNHNV and CDR2 YYDKDF (reference sequence). Trimming shortened V by 0 bases and J by 5 bases, and 18 bases separated the two germline ends. CDR3 coding DNA: TGTGCCACCAGCAGAGATTACCCCCTGGGGGGACGAGATACGCAGTATTTT. Translated: CATSRDYPLGGRDTQYF.

The chain combines TRBV6-1 with TRBJ2-6; 11 bases match TRBD1. The J segment lost 0 bases and the V segment lost 4 bases, leaving 5 bases of the junction unmatched. The germline V gene has CDR1 MNHNS and CDR2 SASEGT. This CDR3 has 18 residues. The CDR3 here is CASSGRTGGASGANVLTF. CDR3 in DNA: TGTGCCAGCAGTGGAAGGACAGGGGGCGCCTCTGGGGCCAACGTCCTGACTTTC.